Following are 22 T cell receptor beta chains from one sample sequenced in a study of beta chain features in type 1 diabetes (dated by TCRdb to the late 2010s). Library generation was performed with the immunoSEQ multiplex PCR assay. The entire isolated RNA was reverse transcribed using the High Capacity cDNA Reverse Transcription Kit, and thus expressed TCRB transcripts were sequenced. TCRdb took over this immuneACCESS table, retaining in-frame rearrangements with V and J assigned. Such tables are incomplete; in checked studies, under half of the missing clones stem from an unresolved V gene, and the remainder is unexplained. The sample table shows 300,000 to 450,000 clones, and roughly a fifth are seen once. The top ten clonotypes cover around 0.04% of the sample. Specimen: naive CD4+ T cells from blood. Interpreted using the paper, the cell subset or site label stands for: true naive CD4+ T cells. These receptors were obtained from a young woman in good health.

This chain links TRBV7-3 with TRBJ2-7; TRBD1 aligns across 7 bases. The CDR3 covers 14 residues. Germline CDR1 SGHTA, CDR2 FQGTGA. After removal of 0 bases from V and 3 bases from J, the junction contained 2 bases not matched to a gene. CDR3 residues: CASSLTQGNYEQYF. CDR3 nucleotides: TGTGCCAGCAGCTTAACACAGGGGAACTACGAGCAGTACTTC.

The sample holds a few counts of this clone. The chain couples TRBV15 to TRBJ2-7, with D perhaps TRBD2 (5 bases). Trimming removed 0 bases at V and 4 bases at J, with 13 bases between. The CDR3 consists of 15 residues. Germline loops: CDR1 LNHNV, CDR2 YYDKDF (reference sequence). The chain's CDR3 is CATSRDQVRGYEQYF. The DNA for the CDR3 is TGTGCCACCAGCAGAGATCAAGTTCGGGGATACGAGCAGTACTTC.

This clone was counted once. The chain carries TRBV27 and TRBJ1-5, with a tentative D call TRBD1 (5 bases). V was trimmed by 3 bases and J by 0 bases, leaving 12 bases between them. This CDR3 has 16 residues. Germline V gene lookup returns CDR1 MNHEY and CDR2 SMNVEV (reference sequence). The CDR3 DNA sequence: TGTGCCAGCAGTTTTACAGGTGTCTATAGCAATCAGCCCCAGCATTTT. It specifies CASSFTGVYSNQPQHF.

This clone came up a few times. The CDR3 sequence: CAISGGIRDEQYF. The CDR3 nucleotides are TGTGCCATCAGTGGTGGTATCCGAGACGAGCAGTACTTC. This chain joins TRBV10-3 and TRBJ2-7; D not certain. The V and J ends lost 4 bases and 5 bases respectively, with 12 bases between them. Germline CDR1 and CDR2: ENHRY and SYGVKD. The length of the CDR3 is 13 residues.

V usage is TRBV7-3 and J usage is TRBJ2-5; unclear D gene. Trimming pared 4 bases from V and 2 bases from J, leaving 2 bases between. Germline values: CDR1 SGHTA, CDR2 FQGTGA. The CDR3 sequence is 11 residues long. CDR3 sequence reads: CASSSQETQYF. The CDR3, as DNA: TGTGCCAGCAGCTCACAAGAGACCCAGTACTTC.

Note on this clone: The identical CDR3 is also encoded by other nucleotide sequences in the sample. V gene TRBV18 combines with J gene TRBJ2-7; 11 nucleotides line up with TRBD1. Germline V CDR1 and CDR2: KGHSH, LQKENI. The CDR3 is 15 amino acids. The J segment lost 2 bases and the V segment lost 0 bases, leaving 0 bases of the junction unmatched. The CDR3 loop is CASSPPGQGAYEQYF. The CDR3 DNA sequence: TGTGCCAGCTCACCACCGGGACAGGGGGCCTACGAGCAGTACTTC.

This clone was picked up a small number of times. This chain uses TRBV5-1 with TRBJ2-7, with TRBD2 as a possible D gene (6 bases). The CDR3 consists of 13 residues. CDR1 and CDR2 (germline): SGHRS, YFSETQ. Trimming left V 0 bases short and J 7 bases short, with 11 bases between. Written as DNA, the CDR3 is TGCGCCAGCAGCTTGGCAGCGGGTTGGGAGCAGTACTTC. Its translation: CASSLAAGWEQYF.

V and J are TRBV6-5 and TRBJ1-2, with a tentative D call TRBD1 (5 bases). The V and J ends lost 0 bases and 4 bases respectively, with 12 bases between them. The germline V gene has CDR1 MNHEY and CDR2 SVGAGI. The CDR3 runs to 15 residues. As DNA, the CDR3 is TGTGCCAGCAGTTACTCGCAGGGCTATAGCTATGGCTACACCTTC. This translates into CASSYSQGYSYGYTF.

V and J are TRBV7-8 and TRBJ2-1, with 7 bases identical to TRBD2. V was clipped by 0 bases and J by 4 bases; unmatched bases: 6. Germline V gene data show CDR1 as SGHVS and CDR2 as FQNEAQ. There are 16 residues in the CDR3. The CDR3 sequence is CASSLARLAVYNEQFF. The CDR3 DNA reads TGTGCCAGCAGCTTAGCGCGGCTAGCGGTATACAATGAGCAGTTCTTC.

The chain is built from TRBV7-8 and TRBJ1-1; perhaps TRBD1 as D (5 bases). CDR3 length: 15 amino acids. Per the germline V gene, CDR1 is SGHVS and CDR2 is FQNEAQ. V gave up 2 bases and J gave up 3 bases, with 13 bases separating them. The CDR3 DNA reads TGTGCCAGCAGCTTACTCGCAGGGATGTACACTGAAGCTTTCTTT. Translation gives CASSLLAGMYTEAFF.

In its sample, this clone was seen a few times. This chain links TRBV2 with TRBJ2-5; unclear D gene. The V gene lost 0 bases and the J gene lost 2 bases, with 7 bases spanning the gap. The germline CDR1 and CDR2 sequences are SNHLY and FYNNEI. The CDR3 is made up of 14 amino acids. The CDR3 loop is CASSEAAVQETQYF. The DNA for the CDR3 is TGTGCCAGCAGTGAAGCGGCCGTTCAAGAGACCCAGTACTTC. The full variable domain, rest sourced from reference TRBV2 and TRBJ2-5, is EPEVTQTPSHQVTQMGQEVILRCVPISNHLYFYWYRQILGQKVEFLVSFYNNEISEKSEIFDDQFSVERPDGSNFTLKIRSTKLEDSAMYFCASSEAAVQETQYFGPGTRLLVL.

This clone turned up a few times. The chain couples TRBV2 to TRBJ1-5; D unresolved. Deletions cut 6 bases from V and 5 bases from J, with 14 bases between. Germline lookup yields CDR1 SNHLY and CDR2 FYNNEI. The CDR3 length is 14 residues. CDR3 bases: TGTGCCAGCAGCCAAGTCCGGGGAGATCAGCCCCAGCATTTT. It is translated as CASSQVRGDQPQHF.

This clone was seen more than once but under ten times. This sequence joins TRBV7-8 and TRBJ2-7; 7 nucleotides match TRBD1. The CDR3 length is 13 residues. Germline V gives CDR1 SGHVS, CDR2 FQNEAQ. Trimming at V came to 3 bases and at J to 5 bases, leaving 4 bases not matched to a gene. DNA for the CDR3: TGTGCCAGCAGCTTTGTGACAGGGCACGAGCAGTACTTC. This sequence encodes CASSFVTGHEQYF.

This chain uses TRBV5-6 with TRBJ1-2; the D gene is possibly TRBD1 (5 bases). This CDR3 is built from 16 residues. The ends were cut back, 0 bases at V and 3 bases at J, with 15 bases in the middle. The germline CDR1 and CDR2 sequences are SGHDT and YYEEEE. CDR3 sequence: CASSLASGGSYYGYTF. The CDR3 DNA follows: TGTGCCAGCAGCTTGGCGAGTGGGGGGTCTTACTATGGCTACACCTTC.

This chain connects TRBV5-1 to TRBJ2-2; D remains unclear. CDR1 is SGHRS and CDR2 is YFSETQ in the germline V gene. There are 14 residues in the CDR3. Trimming shortened V by 4 bases and J by 0 bases, and 7 bases separated the two germline ends. Here the CDR3 DNA reads TGCGCCAGCAGCCGGGTTGCGAACACCGGGGAGCTGTTTTTT. Translating gives CASSRVANTGELFF.

This clone was recorded a few times. V and J are TRBV5-1 and TRBJ1-1, with TRBD1 as a possible D gene (5 bases). The V end lost 0 bases, the J end lost 2 bases, and 11 bases lay between the germline ends. This CDR3 is built from 15 residues. CDR1 is SGHRS and CDR2 is YFSETQ in the germline V gene. CDR3 DNA sequence: TGCGCCAGCAGCTTGGTGCAGGGAGGAAACACTGAAGCTTTCTTT. Translation gives CASSLVQGGNTEAFF.

This chain links TRBV18 with TRBJ2-4, with D maybe TRBD1 (6 bases). From germline, CDR1 is KGHSH and CDR2 LQKENI. Trimming left V 0 bases short and J 5 bases short, with 11 bases between. The CDR3 runs 15 residues. The CDR3 DNA reads as TGTGCCAGCTCACCACCGGCACAGGGTGAAAACATTCAGTACTTC. It yields the protein CASSPPAQGENIQYF.

A few counts support this clone. This sequence joins TRBV6-6 and TRBJ2-5; possible D gene TRBD1, 5 bases. Trimming took off 4 bases at V and 4 bases at J, with 16 bases between the two ends. This CDR3 is built from 15 residues. From germline, CDR1 is MNHNY and CDR2 SVGAGI (reference sequence). The DNA for the CDR3 is TGTGCCAGCAGTTCAGGGTCGGCCCTACGAGAGACCCAGTACTTC. Its translation is CASSSGSALRETQYF.

This clone showed up just a few times. The rearrangement links TRBV2 to TRBJ2-7; tentative D call: TRBD2 (6 bases). CDR1 and CDR2 (germline): SNHLY, FYNNEI. This CDR3 has 14 amino acids. V lost 3 bases and J 4 bases, leaving 13 bases between the germline ends. The CDR3 bases are TGTGCCAGCAGTGATGGCGGGACGGTATACGAGCAGTACTTC. It translates to CASSDGGTVYEQYF.

This clone was detected only a few times. The gene calls are TRBV4-1 and TRBJ2-1, with a tentative D call TRBD2 (6 bases). The CDR3 consists of 17 residues. CDR1 MGHRA and CDR2 YSYEKL come from the germline V gene. V was cut by 3 bases and J by 4 bases, with 19 bases left in between. This chain's CDR3 is CASSQGPGGDDYNEQFF. The CDR3 nucleotides are TGCGCCAGCAGCCAGGGTCCCGGGGGTGATGATTACAATGAGCAGTTCTTC.

This clone has only a few counts. This chain connects TRBV9 to TRBJ2-1; D is possibly TRBD1 (5 bases). V lost 4 bases, J lost 4 bases, and 24 bases lay in between. Per the germline V gene, CDR1 is SGDLS and CDR2 is YYNGEE. CDR3 size: 18 residues. The chain's CDR3 is CASSPQWGLKQSYNEQFF. The DNA for the CDR3 is TGTGCCAGCAGCCCCCAGTGGGGCCTCAAACAGTCATACAATGAGCAGTTCTTC.

In this sample, this clone turned up a few times. The chain links TRBV11-2 to TRBJ1-1; 9 bases map to TRBD1. Germline trimming cut 8 bases from V and 0 bases from J; bases unmatched to any gene: 10. Germline CDR1 SGHAT, CDR2 FQNNGV. This CDR3 has 16 residues. CDR3 in amino acids: CASGYTGGSMNTEAFF. CDR3 coding DNA: TGTGCCAGCGGGTACACAGGGGGCTCAATGAACACTGAAGCTTTCTTT.